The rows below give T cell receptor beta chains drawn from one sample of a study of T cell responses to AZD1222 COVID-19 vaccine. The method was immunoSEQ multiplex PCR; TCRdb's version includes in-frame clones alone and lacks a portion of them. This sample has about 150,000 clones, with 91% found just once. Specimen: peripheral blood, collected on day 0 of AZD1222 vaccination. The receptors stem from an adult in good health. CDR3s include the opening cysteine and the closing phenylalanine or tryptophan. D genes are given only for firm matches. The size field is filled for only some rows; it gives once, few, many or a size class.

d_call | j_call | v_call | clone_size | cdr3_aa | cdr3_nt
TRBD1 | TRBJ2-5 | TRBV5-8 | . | CASSFYGQGSETQYF | TGTGCCAGCAGCTTCTACGGACAGGGGTCGGAGACCCAGTACTTC
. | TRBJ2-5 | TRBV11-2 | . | CASSLDANRLETQYF | TGTGCCAGCAGCTTAGATGCTAACAGGCTAGAGACCCAGTACTTC
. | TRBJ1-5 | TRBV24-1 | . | CATSDPESGGLNQPQHF | TGTGCCACCAGTGACCCCGAGTCTGGGGGCCTCAATCAGCCCCAGCATTTT
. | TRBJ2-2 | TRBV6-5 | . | CASSYFVNTGELFF | TGTGCCAGCAGTTACTTCGTAAACACCGGGGAGCTGTTTTTT
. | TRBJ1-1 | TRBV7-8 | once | CASSKGQIYVEAFF | TGTGCCAGCAGCAAAGGACAGATTTACGTTGAAGCTTTCTTT
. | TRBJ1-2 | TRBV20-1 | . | CSASVQYAYGYTF | TGCAGTGCTAGTGTTCAGTACGCCTATGGCTACACCTTC
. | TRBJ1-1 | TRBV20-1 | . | CSARHLIAFF | TGCAGTGCCCGACATTTGATAGCTTTCTTT
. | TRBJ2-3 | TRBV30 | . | CAWSGGVSTDTQYF | TGTGCCTGGTCTGGGGGTGTGTCCACAGATACGCAGTATTTT
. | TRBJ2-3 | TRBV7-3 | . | CASSLTGRTDTQYF | TGTGCCAGCAGCTTAACAGGCCGCACAGATACGCAGTATTTT
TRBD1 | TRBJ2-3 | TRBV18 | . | CASSPAGGDTQYF | TGTGCCAGCTCACCAGCAGGGGGAGATACGCAGTATTTT
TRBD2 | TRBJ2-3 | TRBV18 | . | CASSLGLAGTDTQYF | TGTGCCAGCTCGCTGGGACTAGCGGGGACAGATACGCAGTATTTT
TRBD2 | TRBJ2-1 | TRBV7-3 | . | CASSLRPSGRAYNEQFF | TGTGCCAGCAGCCTCCGCCCAAGCGGGAGAGCCTACAATGAGCAGTTCTTC